This is a list of T cell receptor beta chains from one sample in a study of T-cell reconstitution after alpha-beta-depleted transplantation in children. MiXCR, applied by TCRdb to the PCR reads, yields one record per CDR3 protein. Of roughly 190,000 distinct CDR3 sequences in the sample, about 14% are singletons; the top ten hold roughly 13%. The sequencing here drew on PBMCs from the stem cell graft donor, taken from the stem cell graft. The receptors shown here come from a human donor who donated a stem cell graft to a child with acute lymphoblastic leukemia. Each CDR3 is given with its conserved first and last residue. The D gene is left open where the match is weak. Not every row has a clone size; where given, it reads once, few, many or a size class.

>TRBV10-2|NA|many|TRBJ1-2
CASSEYPGSDGYTF
TGCGCCAGCAGTGAGTATCCAGGGAGCGATGGCTACACCTTC
>TRBV5-1|NA|many|TRBJ1-1
CASSFQTVNTEAFF
TGCGCCAGCAGCTTCCAGACAGTGAACACTGAAGCTTTCTTT
>TRBV6-2/TRBV6-3|TRBD2|many|TRBJ2-1
CASSPLAGRWDEQFF
TGTGCCAGCAGCCCCCTAGCGGGAAGGTGGGATGAGCAGTTCTTC
>TRBV20-1|NA|many|TRBJ2-7
CSAEGQGDLIRQYF
TGCAGTGCGGAAGGACAAGGGGATTTAATAAGGCAGTACTTC
>TRBV5-1|TRBD1|NA|TRBJ2-7
CASSLHRGTDEQYF
TGCGCCAGCAGCCTTCACAGGGGTACGGACGAGCAGTACTTC
>TRBV5-5|NA|many|TRBJ1-2
CASSPQGIGGYTF
TGTGCCAGCAGCCCCCAGGGGATTGGGGGCTACACCTTC
>TRBV20-1|NA|few|TRBJ2-7
CSASRHSYEQYF
TGCAGTGCTAGCAGGCATTCCTACGAGCAGTACTTC
>TRBV3-1|NA|few|TRBJ1-1
CASSPPPLGGVDTEAFF
TGTGCCAGCAGTCCGCCCCCCCTCGGGGGGGTCGACACTGAAGCTTTCTTT
>TRBV5-6|NA|many|TRBJ2-1
CASSPSTGLWDNEQFF
TGTGCCAGCAGCCCCTCCACAGGGTTGTGGGACAATGAGCAGTTCTTC
>TRBV7-8|NA|few|TRBJ2-3
CASSPLFDTQYF
TGTGCCAGCAGCCCCTTATTTGATACGCAGTATTTT
>TRBV7-9|NA|many|TRBJ2-1
CASSPRDYNEQFF
TGTGCCAGCAGCCCGCGCGACTACAATGAGCAGTTCTTC
>TRBV3-1|NA|NA|TRBJ2-7
CASSQDRASGEQYF
TGTGCCAGCAGCCAAGACCGGGCCTCGGGAGAGCAGTACTTC
>TRBV6-4|TRBD1|NA|TRBJ2-1
CASSRGQVHFF
TGTGCCAGCAGTCGAGGACAGGTCCATTTCTTC
>TRBV6-1|TRBD2|many|TRBJ2-7
CASRAGTSGTYEQYF
TGTGCCAGCAGAGCCGGGACTAGCGGAACCTACGAGCAGTACTTC
>TRBV10-3|NA|many|TRBJ2-2
CAISEPDSGQTGELFF
TGTGCCATCAGTGAGCCAGACTCAGGGCAAACCGGGGAGCTGTTTTTT
>TRBV4-2|TRBD1|many|TRBJ2-1
CASSQESLYATERDRDYNEQFF
TGTGCCAGCAGCCAAGAATCTCTATATGCTACAGAGCGGGACAGGGATTACAATGAGCAGTTCTTC
>TRBV6-1|TRBD1|many|TRBJ1-4
CASSARDRGSEKLFF
TGTGCCAGCAGTGCAAGGGACAGGGGGTCGGAAAAACTGTTTTTT
>TRBV30|NA|few|TRBJ1-1
CAWPAPPGIMNTEAFF
TGTGCCTGGCCGGCTCCTCCGGGGATCATGAACACTGAAGCTTTCTTT
>TRBV5-1|TRBD2|many|TRBJ2-7
CASSKGLAGPSGEQYF
TGCGCCAGCAGCAAGGGACTAGCGGGACCAAGTGGCGAGCAGTACTTC
>TRBV29-1|TRBD2|many|TRBJ2-1
CSVATRRETYEQFF
TGCAGCGTTGCGACCCGGCGGGAGACATATGAGCAGTTCTTC
>TRBV12-3/TRBV12-4|NA|many|TRBJ2-2
CASSWTREYTGELFF
TGTGCCAGCAGTTGGACCAGGGAATACACCGGGGAGCTGTTTTTT
>TRBV11-3|NA|NA|TRBJ2-7
CASSPFGGNSYEQYF
TGTGCCAGCAGCCCCTTTGGCGGGAACTCCTACGAGCAGTACTTC
>TRBV5-1|NA|many|TRBJ2-1
CASSLEDGAYNEQFF
TGCGCCAGCAGCTTGGAAGACGGAGCCTACAATGAGCAGTTCTTC
>TRBV6-5|NA|many|TRBJ2-7
CASSSGSGVTYEQYF
TGTGCCAGCAGTTCCGGGTCAGGGGTAACCTACGAGCAGTACTTC
>TRBV4-1|NA|NA|TRBJ2-1
CASSQDGLADPEQFF
TGCGCCAGCAGCCAAGATGGATTGGCGGATCCTGAGCAGTTCTTC
>TRBV10-3|NA|few|TRBJ2-3
CAAAGVAPTDTQYF
TGTGCCGCCGCAGGGGTCGCCCCCACAGATACGCAGTATTTT
>TRBV12-3/TRBV12-4|NA|many|TRBJ1-1
CASSFFVVGGASTEAFF
TGTGCCAGCAGTTTTTTTGTGGTCGGGGGCGCGAGCACTGAAGCTTTCTTT
>TRBV20-1|TRBD2|few|TRBJ2-3
CSASPRGASGMSDTQYF
TGCAGTGCTAGCCCGAGAGGGGCTAGCGGGATGTCAGATACGCAGTATTTT
>TRBV20-1|NA|many|TRBJ2-5
CSARDPVGGQETQYF
TGCAGTGCTAGAGATCCGGTTGGGGGGCAAGAGACCCAGTACTTC
>TRBV2|TRBD2|NA|TRBJ2-5
CASRRTGLAGVQETQYF
TGTGCCAGCAGAAGGACCGGACTAGCGGGAGTTCAAGAGACCCAGTACTTC
>TRBV5-1|TRBD1|many|TRBJ1-1
CASSQTRGGSAEAFF
TGCGCCAGCAGCCAAACCAGAGGGGGCTCGGCTGAAGCTTTCTTT